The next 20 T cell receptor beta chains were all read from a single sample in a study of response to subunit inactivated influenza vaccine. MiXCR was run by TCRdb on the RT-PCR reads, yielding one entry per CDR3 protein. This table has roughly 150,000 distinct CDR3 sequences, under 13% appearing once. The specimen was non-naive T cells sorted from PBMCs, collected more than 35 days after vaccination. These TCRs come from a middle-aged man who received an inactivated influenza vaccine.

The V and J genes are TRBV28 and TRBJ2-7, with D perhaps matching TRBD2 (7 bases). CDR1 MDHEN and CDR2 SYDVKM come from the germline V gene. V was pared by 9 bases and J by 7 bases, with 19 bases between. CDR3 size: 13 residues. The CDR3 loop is CASTRVGGAEQYF. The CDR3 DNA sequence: TGTGCCAGTACTAGAGTGGGGGGGGCTGAGCAGTACTTC.

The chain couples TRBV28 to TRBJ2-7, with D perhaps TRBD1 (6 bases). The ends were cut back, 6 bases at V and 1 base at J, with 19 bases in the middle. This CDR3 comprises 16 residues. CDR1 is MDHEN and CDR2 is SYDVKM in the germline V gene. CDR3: CASRLQGPPKSYEQYF. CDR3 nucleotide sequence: TGTGCCAGCAGATTACAGGGACCCCCCAAATCCTACGAGCAGTACTTC.

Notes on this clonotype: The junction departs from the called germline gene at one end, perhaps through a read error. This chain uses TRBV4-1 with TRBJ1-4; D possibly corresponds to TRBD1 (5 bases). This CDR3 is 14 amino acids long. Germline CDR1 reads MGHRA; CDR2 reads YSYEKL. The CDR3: CASSPLQGNENLFF. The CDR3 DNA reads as TGCGCCAGCAGCCCCCTTCAGGGAAATGAAAATCTGTTTTTT.

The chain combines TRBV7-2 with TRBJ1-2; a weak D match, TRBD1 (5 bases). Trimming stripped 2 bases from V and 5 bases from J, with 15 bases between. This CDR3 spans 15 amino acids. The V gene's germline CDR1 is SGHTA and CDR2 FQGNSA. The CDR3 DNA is TGTGCCAGCAGCTTAATGGTCTCTGGGGGTTATGGCTACACCTTC. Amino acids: CASSLMVSGGYGYTF.

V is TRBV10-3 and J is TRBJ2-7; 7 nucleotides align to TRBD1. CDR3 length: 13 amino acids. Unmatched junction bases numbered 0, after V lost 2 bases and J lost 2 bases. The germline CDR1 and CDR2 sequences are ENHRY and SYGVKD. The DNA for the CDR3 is TGTGCCATCAGTGAGGGACAGGCCTACGAGCAGTACTTC. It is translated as CAISEGQAYEQYF.

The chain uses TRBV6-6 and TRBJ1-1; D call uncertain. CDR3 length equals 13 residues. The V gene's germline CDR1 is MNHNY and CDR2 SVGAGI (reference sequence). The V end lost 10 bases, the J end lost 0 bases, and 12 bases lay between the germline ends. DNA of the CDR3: TGTGCCACCGTGTCTGCTTTGAACACTGAAGCTTTCTTT. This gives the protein CATVSALNTEAFF.

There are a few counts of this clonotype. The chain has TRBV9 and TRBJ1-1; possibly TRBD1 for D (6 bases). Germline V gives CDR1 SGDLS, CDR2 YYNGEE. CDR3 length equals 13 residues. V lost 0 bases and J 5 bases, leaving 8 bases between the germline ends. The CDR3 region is CASSVEGVTEAFF. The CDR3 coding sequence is TGTGCCAGCAGCGTAGAGGGGGTGACTGAAGCTTTCTTT.

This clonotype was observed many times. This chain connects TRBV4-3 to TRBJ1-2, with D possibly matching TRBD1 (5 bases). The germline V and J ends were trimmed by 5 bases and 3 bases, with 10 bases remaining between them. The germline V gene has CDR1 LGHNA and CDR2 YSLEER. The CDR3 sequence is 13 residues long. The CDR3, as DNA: TGCGCCAGCAGCGCAGACAGTTACTATGGCTACACCTTC. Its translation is CASSADSYYGYTF.

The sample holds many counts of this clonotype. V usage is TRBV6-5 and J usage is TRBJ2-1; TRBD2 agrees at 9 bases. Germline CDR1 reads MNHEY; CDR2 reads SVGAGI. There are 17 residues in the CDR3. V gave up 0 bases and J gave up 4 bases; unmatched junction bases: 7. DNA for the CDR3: TGTGCCAGCAGTTACTCGAACCTAGCGGGAATTTACAATGAGCAGTTCTTC. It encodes CASSYSNLAGIYNEQFF.

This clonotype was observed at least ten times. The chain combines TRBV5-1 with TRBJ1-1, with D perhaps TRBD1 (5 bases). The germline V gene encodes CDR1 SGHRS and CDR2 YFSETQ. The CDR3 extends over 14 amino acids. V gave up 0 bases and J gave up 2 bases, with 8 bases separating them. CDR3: CASSLVDRNTEAFF. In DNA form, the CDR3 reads TGCGCCAGCAGCTTGGTCGACAGAAACACTGAAGCTTTCTTT.

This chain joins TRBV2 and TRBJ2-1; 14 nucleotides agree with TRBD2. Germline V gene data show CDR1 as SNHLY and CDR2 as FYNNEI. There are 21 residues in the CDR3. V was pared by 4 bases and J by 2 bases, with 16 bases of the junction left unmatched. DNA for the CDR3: TGTGCCAGCAGTGGTCGGCGGACGGGGACTAGCGGGAGAGGTACCTACAATGAGCAGTTCTTC. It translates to CASSGRRTGTSGRGTYNEQFF.

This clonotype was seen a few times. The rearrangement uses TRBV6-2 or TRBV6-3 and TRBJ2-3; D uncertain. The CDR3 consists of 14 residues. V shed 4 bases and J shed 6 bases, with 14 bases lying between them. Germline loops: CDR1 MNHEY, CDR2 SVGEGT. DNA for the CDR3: TGTGCCAGCAGTTGGCGCCGGACGACGGATACGCAGTATTTT. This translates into CASSWRRTTDTQYF.

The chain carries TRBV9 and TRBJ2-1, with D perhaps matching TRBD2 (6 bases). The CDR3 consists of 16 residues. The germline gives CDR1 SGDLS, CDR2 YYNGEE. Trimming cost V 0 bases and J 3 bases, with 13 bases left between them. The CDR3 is CASSVVAGNHYNEQFF. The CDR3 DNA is TGTGCCAGCAGCGTAGTGGCGGGGAACCACTACAATGAGCAGTTCTTC.

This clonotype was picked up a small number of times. Here the CDR3 reads CASSYSPPSTDTQYF. CDR3 DNA: TGTGCCAGCAGTTACTCGCCACCTAGCACAGATACGCAGTATTTT. The chain uses TRBV6-5 and TRBJ2-3, with D uncertain. V shed 0 bases and J shed 0 bases, with 7 bases lying between them. Germline loops: CDR1 MNHEY, CDR2 SVGAGI. The CDR3 has 15 residues.

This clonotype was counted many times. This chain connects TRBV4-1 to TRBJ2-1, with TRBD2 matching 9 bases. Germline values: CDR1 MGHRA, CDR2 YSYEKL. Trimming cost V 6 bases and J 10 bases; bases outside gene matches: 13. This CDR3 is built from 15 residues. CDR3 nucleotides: TGCGCCAGCAGAGGACTAGCGTTGATTCCTACGGAGCAGTTCTTC. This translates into CASRGLALIPTEQFF.

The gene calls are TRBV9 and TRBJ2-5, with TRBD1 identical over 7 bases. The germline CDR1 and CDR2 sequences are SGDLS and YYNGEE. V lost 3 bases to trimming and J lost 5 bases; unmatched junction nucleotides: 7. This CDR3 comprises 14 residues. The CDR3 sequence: CASSARGGLETQYF. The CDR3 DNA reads TGTGCCAGCAGCGCAAGAGGGGGCTTGGAGACCCAGTACTTC. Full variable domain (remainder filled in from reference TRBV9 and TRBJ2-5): DSGVTQTPKHLITATGQRVTLRCSPRSGDLSVYWYQQSLDQGLQFLIQYYNGEERAKGNILERFSAQQFPDLHSELNLSSLELGDSALYFCASSARGGLETQYFGPGTRLLVL.

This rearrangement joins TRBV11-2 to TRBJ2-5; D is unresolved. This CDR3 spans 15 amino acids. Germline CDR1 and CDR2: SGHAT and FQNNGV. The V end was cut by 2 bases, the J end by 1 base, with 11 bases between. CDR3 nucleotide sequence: TGTGCCAGCAGCTTAAGTTGGGGATCCCAAGAGACCCAGTACTTC. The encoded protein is CASSLSWGSQETQYF.

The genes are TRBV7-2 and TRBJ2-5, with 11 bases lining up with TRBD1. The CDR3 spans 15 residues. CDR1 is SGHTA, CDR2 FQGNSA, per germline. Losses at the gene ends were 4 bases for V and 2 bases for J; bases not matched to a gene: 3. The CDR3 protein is CASSYGQGAQETQYF. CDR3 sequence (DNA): TGTGCCAGCAGCTACGGACAGGGGGCGCAAGAGACCCAGTACTTC.

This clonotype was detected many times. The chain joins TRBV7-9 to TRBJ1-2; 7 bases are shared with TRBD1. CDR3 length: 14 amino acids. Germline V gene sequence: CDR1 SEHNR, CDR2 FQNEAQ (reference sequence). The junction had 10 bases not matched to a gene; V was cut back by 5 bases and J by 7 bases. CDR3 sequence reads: CASSQQGRFGGYTF. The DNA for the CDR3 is TGTGCCAGCAGCCAACAGGGGCGCTTTGGTGGCTACACCTTC.

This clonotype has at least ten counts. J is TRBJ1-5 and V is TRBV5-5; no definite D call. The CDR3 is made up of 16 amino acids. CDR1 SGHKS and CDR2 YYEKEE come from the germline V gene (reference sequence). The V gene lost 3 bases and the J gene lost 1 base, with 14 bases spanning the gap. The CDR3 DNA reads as TGTGCCAGCAGCTCATACGCAGGACGGAGCAATCAGCCCCAGCATTTT. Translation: CASSSYAGRSNQPQHF.